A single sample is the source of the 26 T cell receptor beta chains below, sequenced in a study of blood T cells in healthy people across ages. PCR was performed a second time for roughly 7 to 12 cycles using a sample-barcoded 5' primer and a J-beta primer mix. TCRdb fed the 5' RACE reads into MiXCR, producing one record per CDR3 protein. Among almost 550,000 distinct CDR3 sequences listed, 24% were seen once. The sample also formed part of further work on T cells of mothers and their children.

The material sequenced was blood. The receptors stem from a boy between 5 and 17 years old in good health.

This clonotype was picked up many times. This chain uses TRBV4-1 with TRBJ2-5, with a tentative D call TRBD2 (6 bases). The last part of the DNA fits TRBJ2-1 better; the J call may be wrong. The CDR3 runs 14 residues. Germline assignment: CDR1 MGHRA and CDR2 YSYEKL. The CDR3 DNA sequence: TGCGCCAGCAGCCAAGGTCCTAGCGCCCGTGAGCAGTTCTTC. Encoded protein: CASSQGPSAREQFF.

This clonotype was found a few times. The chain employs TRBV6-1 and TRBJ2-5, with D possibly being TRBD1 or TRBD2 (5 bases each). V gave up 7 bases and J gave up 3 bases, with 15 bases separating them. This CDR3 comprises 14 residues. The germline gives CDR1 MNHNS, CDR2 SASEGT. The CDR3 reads CASNRNRDEETQYF. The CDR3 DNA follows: TGTGCCAGCAATCGGAACCGGGACGAAGAGACCCAGTACTTC.

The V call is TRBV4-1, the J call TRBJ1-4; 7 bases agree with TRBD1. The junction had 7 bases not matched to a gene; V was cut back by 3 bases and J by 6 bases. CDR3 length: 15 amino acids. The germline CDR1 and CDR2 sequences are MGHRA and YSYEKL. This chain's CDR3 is CASSQASGTDEKLFF. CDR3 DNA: TGCGCCAGCAGCCAGGCCTCCGGGACAGATGAAAAACTGTTTTTT.

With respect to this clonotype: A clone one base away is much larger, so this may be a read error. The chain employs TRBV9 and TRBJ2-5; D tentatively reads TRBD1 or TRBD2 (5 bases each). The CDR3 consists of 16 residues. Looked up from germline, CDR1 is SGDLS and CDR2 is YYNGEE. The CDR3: CASSSHARGLYNEQSF. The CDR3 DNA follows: TGTGCCAGCAGCTCACACGCCCGGGGCCTATACAATGAGCAGTCCTTC.

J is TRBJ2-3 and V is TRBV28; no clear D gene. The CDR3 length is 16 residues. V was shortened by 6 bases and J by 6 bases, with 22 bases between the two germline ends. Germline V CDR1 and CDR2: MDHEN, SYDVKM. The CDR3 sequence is CASSPFVSSPGDTQYF. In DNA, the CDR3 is TGTGCCAGCAGCCCCTTTGTGTCATCCCCCGGGGATACGCAGTATTTT.

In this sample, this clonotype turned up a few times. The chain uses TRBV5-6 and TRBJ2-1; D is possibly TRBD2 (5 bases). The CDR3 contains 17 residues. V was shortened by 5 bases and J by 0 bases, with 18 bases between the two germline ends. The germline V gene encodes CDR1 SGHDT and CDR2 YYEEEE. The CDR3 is CASSLGWAGSSYNEQFF. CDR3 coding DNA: TGTGCCAGCAGTCTGGGTTGGGCGGGCTCCTCCTACAATGAGCAGTTCTTC.

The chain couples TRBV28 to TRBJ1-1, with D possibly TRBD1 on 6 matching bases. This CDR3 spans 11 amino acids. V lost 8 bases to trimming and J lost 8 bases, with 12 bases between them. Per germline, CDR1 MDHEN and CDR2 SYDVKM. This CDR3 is CASGITGEAFF. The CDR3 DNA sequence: TGTGCCAGCGGAATCACAGGGGAAGCTTTCTTT.

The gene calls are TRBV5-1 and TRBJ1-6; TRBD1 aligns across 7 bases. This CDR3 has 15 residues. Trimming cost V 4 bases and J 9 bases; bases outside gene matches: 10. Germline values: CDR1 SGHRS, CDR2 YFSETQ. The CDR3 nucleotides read TGCGCCAGCAGCCCAGTTTGGGACAGCCGTTCACCCCTCCACTTT. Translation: CASSPVWDSRSPLHF.

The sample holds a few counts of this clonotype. The CDR3: CASSFRRDTQYF. DNA of the CDR3: TGTGCCAGCAGCTTTCGAAGAGATACGCAGTATTTT. V is TRBV7-9 and J is TRBJ2-3; D not resolved. Germline V gives CDR1 SEHNR, CDR2 FQNEAQ (reference sequence). CDR3 size: 12 residues. Trimming pared 3 bases from V and 5 bases from J, leaving 6 bases between.

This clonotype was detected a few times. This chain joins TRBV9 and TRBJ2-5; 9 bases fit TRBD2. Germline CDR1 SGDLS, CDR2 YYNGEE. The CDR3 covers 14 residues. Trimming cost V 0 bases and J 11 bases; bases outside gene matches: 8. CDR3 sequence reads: CASSVEGAGGEQYF. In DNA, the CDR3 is TGTGCCAGCAGCGTAGAGGGAGCGGGAGGTGAGCAGTACTTC.

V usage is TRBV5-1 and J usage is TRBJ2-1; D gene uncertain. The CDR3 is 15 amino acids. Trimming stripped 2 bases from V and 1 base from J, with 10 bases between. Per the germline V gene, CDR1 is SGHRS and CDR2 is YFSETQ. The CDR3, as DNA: TGCGCCAGCAGCTTCGAGGTTCAGTCCTACAATGAGCAGTTCTTC. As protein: CASSFEVQSYNEQFF.

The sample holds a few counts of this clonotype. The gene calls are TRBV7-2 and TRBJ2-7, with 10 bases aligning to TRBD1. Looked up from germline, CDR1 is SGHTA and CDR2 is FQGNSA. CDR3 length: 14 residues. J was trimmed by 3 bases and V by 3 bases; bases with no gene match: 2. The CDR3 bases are TGTGCCAGCAGCTTCGGACAGGGGGACTACGAGCAGTACTTC. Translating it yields CASSFGQGDYEQYF. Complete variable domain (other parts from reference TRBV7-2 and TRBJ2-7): GAGVSQSPSNKVTEKGKDVELRCDPISGHTALYWYRQSLGQGLEFLIYFQGNSAPDKSGLPSDRFSAERTGGSVSTLTIQRTQQEDSAVYLCASSFGQGDYEQYFGPGTRLTVT.

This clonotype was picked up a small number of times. CDR3 sequence reads: CASSFSPDFYEQYF. DNA for the CDR3: TGTGCCAGCAGTTTTTCCCCGGACTTCTACGAGCAGTACTTC. The chain recombines TRBV12-3 or TRBV12-4 with TRBJ2-7, with D perhaps TRBD2 (5 bases). V shed 3 bases and J shed 3 bases, with 12 bases lying between them. The CDR3 spans 14 residues.

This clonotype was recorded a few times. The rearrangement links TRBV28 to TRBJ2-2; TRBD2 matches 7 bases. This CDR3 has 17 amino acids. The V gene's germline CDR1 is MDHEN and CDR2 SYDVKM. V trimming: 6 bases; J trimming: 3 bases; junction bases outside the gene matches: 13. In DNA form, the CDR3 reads TGTGCCAGCAGGCCGAGGGCGGGAGTAAGGTACACCGGGGAGCTGTTTTTT. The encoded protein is CASRPRAGVRYTGELFF.

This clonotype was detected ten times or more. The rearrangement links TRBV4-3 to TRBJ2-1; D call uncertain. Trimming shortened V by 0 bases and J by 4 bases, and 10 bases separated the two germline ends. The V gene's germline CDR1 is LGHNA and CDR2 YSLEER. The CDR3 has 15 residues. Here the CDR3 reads CASSQEGSSYNEQFF. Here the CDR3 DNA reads TGCGCCAGCAGCCAAGAGGGCTCCAGTTACAATGAGCAGTTCTTC.

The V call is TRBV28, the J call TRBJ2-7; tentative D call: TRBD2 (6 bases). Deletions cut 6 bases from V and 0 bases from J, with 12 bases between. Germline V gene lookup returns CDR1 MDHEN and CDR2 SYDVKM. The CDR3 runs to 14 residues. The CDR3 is CASSGGVSSYEQYF. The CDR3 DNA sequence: TGTGCCAGCAGCGGGGGAGTAAGCTCCTACGAGCAGTACTTC.

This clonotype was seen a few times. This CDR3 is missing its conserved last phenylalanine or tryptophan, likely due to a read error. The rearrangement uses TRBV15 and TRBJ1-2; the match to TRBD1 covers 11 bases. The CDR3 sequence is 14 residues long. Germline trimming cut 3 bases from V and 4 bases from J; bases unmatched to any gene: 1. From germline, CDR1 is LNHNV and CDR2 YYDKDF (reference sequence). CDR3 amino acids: CATSRGQGGYGYTL. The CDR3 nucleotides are TGTGCCACCAGCAGGGGACAGGGGGGCTATGGCTACACCCTC.

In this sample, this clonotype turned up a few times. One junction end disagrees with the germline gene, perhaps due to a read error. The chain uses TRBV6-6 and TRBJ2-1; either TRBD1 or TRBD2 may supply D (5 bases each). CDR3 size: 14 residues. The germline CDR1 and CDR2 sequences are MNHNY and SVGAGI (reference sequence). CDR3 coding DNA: TGTGCCAGCGGGGCAGGGAGCTCCTACAATGAACAGTTCTTC. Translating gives CASGAGSSYNEQFF.

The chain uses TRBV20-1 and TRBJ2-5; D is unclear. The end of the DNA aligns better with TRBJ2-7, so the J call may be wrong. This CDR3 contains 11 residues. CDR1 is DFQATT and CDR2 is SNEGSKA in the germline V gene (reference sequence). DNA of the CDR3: TGCAGTGCTAAGGACTCCTACGAGCAGTACGTC. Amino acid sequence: CSAKDSYEQYV.

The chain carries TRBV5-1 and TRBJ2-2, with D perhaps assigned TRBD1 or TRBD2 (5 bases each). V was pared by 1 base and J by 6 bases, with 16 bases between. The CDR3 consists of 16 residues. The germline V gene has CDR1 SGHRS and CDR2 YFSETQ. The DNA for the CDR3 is TGCGCCAGCAGCTTGCGAGGGGATGTGGGCGCCGGGGAGCTGTTTTTT. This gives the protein CASSLRGDVGAGELFF.

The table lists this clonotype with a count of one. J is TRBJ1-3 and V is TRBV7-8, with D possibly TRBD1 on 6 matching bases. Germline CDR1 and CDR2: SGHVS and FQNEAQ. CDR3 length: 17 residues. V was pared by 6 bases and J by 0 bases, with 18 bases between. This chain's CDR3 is CASSRSRGLNSGNTIYF. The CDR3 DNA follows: TGTGCCAGCAGTCGATCGAGGGGGTTAAACTCTGGAAACACCATATATTTT.

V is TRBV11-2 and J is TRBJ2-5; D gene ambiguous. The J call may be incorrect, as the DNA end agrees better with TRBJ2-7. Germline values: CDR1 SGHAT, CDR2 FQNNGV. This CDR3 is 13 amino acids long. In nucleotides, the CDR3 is TGTGCCAGCAGCCGATACTTAGTCCACGAGCAGTACTTC. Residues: CASSRYLVHEQYF.

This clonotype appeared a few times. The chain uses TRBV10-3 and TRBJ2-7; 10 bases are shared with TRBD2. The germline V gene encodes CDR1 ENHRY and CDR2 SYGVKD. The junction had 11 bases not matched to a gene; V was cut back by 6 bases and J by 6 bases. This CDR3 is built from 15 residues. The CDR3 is CAIRSSGGHLGEQYF. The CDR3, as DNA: TGTGCCATCAGAAGTAGCGGGGGGCACCTAGGCGAGCAGTACTTC.

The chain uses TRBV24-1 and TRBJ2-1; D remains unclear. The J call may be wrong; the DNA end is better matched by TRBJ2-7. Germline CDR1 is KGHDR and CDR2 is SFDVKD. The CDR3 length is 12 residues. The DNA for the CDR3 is TGTGCCACCAGTGATGGCGAATACGAGCAGTACTTC. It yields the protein CATSDGEYEQYF.

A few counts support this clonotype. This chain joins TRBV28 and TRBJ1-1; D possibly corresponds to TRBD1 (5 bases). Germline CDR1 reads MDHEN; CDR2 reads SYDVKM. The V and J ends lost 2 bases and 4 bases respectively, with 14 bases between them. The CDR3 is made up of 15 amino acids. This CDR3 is CASSLSPIGGTEAFF. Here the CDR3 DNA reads TGTGCCAGCAGTTTAAGCCCAATCGGGGGCACTGAAGCTTTCTTT.

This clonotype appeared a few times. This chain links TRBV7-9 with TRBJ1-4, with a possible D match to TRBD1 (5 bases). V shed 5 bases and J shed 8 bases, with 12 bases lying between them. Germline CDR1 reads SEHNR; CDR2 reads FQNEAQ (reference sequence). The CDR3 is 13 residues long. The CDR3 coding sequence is TGTGCCAGCAGCCGCGGGACCGGAGAAAAACTGTTTTTT. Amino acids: CASSRGTGEKLFF.